The 27 T cell receptor beta chains presented below share a single source sample, sequenced in a study of CD8 T cells in Susac syndrome. About 0.45 to 1 ug RNA was reverse transcribed with random hexamers. TCRdb analysed the immunoSEQ multiplex PCR reads with MiXCR anew, one entry per CDR3 protein. The sample contains tens of thousands of distinct CDR3 sequences, around 90% of which appear only once. Sequenced material: CD8+ T cells from PBMCs. The receptor set was obtained from a human donor with multiple sclerosis.

This clonotype appeared a single time. The V call is TRBV9, the J call TRBJ2-1, with TRBD2 matching over 11 bases. The trim removed 4 bases at V and 3 bases at J, leaving 6 bases unmatched. Germline lookup yields CDR1 SGDLS and CDR2 YYNGEE. The CDR3 loop spans 16 amino acids. The CDR3: CASSPRLAGNYNEQFF. The CDR3 coding sequence is TGTGCCAGCAGCCCCCGACTAGCGGGGAACTACAATGAGCAGTTCTTC. Complete variable domain (other parts from reference TRBV9 and TRBJ2-1): DSGVTQTPKHLITATGQRVTLRCSPRSGDLSVYWYQQSLDQGLQFLIQYYNGEERAKGNILERFSAQQFPDLHSELNLSSLELGDSALYFCASSPRLAGNYNEQFFGPGTRLTVL.

This clonotype was recorded a few times. The chain couples TRBV24-1 to TRBJ1-5; 9 bases align to TRBD1. The CDR3 spans 16 residues. Per germline, CDR1 KGHDR and CDR2 SFDVKD. V shed 2 bases and J 2 bases; nucleotides not matched to a gene: 3. CDR3 DNA sequence: TGTGCCACCAGTGATTCGGGACAGGGAGGCAATCAGCCCCAGCATTTT. Its translation: CATSDSGQGGNQPQHF.

V gene TRBV9 combines with J gene TRBJ1-1; D may be TRBD1 (5 bases). CDR3 size: 15 residues. V was trimmed by 3 bases and J by 0 bases, leaving 12 bases between them. CDR1 is SGDLS, CDR2 YYNGEE, per germline. CDR3 sequence: CASSAGTLMNTEAFF. Here the CDR3 DNA reads TGTGCCAGCAGCGCCGGGACCTTGATGAACACTGAAGCTTTCTTT.

The chain carries TRBV3-1 and TRBJ2-1; D not resolved. Germline V gene lookup returns CDR1 LGHDT and CDR2 YNNKEL (reference sequence). This CDR3 contains 15 residues. V lost 3 bases and J 3 bases, leaving 12 bases between the germline ends. The CDR3 region is CASSQMGLDYNEQFF. The CDR3 bases are TGTGCCAGCAGCCAGATGGGCTTAGACTACAATGAGCAGTTCTTC.

The chain couples TRBV20-1 to TRBJ2-7; tentatively, D is TRBD1 (5 bases). The V end lost 4 bases, the J end lost 2 bases, and 12 bases lay between the germline ends. The CDR3 extends over 13 amino acids. Germline V gene lookup returns CDR1 DFQATT and CDR2 SNEGSKA (reference sequence). The CDR3 region is CSANRLGAYEQYF. Written as DNA, the CDR3 is TGCAGTGCTAACCGTTTAGGGGCCTACGAGCAGTACTTC.

The V and J genes are TRBV19 and TRBJ2-6; no clear D gene. Trimming stripped 0 bases from V and 1 base from J, with 4 bases between. The CDR3 is made up of 15 amino acids. Germline V gene sequence: CDR1 LNHDA, CDR2 SQIVND (reference sequence). CDR3 bases: TGTGCCAGTAGTATAGATCTATCTGGGGCCAACGTCCTGACTTTC. This sequence encodes CASSIDLSGANVLTF.

Here the CDR3 reads CSARGGGLRENIQYF. The CDR3 nucleotides are TGCAGTGCTAGAGGTGGCGGGCTTAGAGAAAACATTCAGTACTTC. V and J are TRBV20-1 and TRBJ2-4, with D perhaps matching TRBD2 (5 bases). Germline assignment: CDR1 DFQATT and CDR2 SNEGSKA (reference sequence). The CDR3 is 15 residues long. V lost 1 base, J lost 5 bases, and 15 bases lay in between.

The gene calls are TRBV19 and TRBJ2-3; no clear D. CDR1 is LNHDA and CDR2 is SQIVND in the germline V gene (reference sequence). This CDR3 has 11 residues. Trimming left V 8 bases short and J 3 bases short, with 6 bases between. In nucleotides, the CDR3 is TGTGCCAGTCGCTGGACAGATACGCAGTATTTT. This encodes CASRWTDTQYF. The full variable domain, rest sourced from reference TRBV19 and TRBJ2-3, is DGGITQSPKYLFRKEGQNVTLSCEQNLNHDAMYWYRQDPGQGLRLIYYSQIVNDFQKGDIAEGYSVSREKKESFPLTVTSAQKNPTAFYLCASRWTDTQYFGPGTRLTVL.

Only one count was recorded for this clonotype. The V call is TRBV7-9, the J call TRBJ2-5; D call uncertain. Germline assignment: CDR1 SEHNR and CDR2 FQNEAQ (reference sequence). The length of the CDR3 is 16 residues. With 8 bases removed from V and 1 base from J, the gap between germline ends came to 20 bases. The DNA for the CDR3 is TGTGCCAGCTCCCCTCGCCCCAAATTGCCCCAAGAGACCCAGTACTTC. Translated, it gives CASSPRPKLPQETQYF. Full variable domain (missing parts from reference TRBV7-9 and TRBJ2-5): DTGVSQNPRHKITKRGQNVTFRCDPISEHNRLYWYRQTLGQGPEFLTYFQNEAQLEKSRLLSDRFSAERPKGSFSTLEIQRTEQGDSAMYLCASSPRPKLPQETQYFGPGTRLLVL.

The rearrangement uses TRBV2 and TRBJ2-7; D ambiguous. Trimming removed 3 bases at V and 12 bases at J, with 15 bases between. CDR3 size: 12 residues. CDR1 is SNHLY, CDR2 FYNNEI, per germline. The chain's CDR3 is CASSEIPTKGYF. The CDR3 DNA follows: TGTGCCAGCAGTGAGATCCCCACGAAGGGGTACTTC.

V is TRBV15 and J is TRBJ2-7, with D perhaps being TRBD1 or TRBD2 (5 bases each). The CDR3 length is 14 residues. The ends were cut back, 5 bases at V and 3 bases at J, with 14 bases in the middle. CDR1 and CDR2 from the germline V gene are LNHNV and YYDKDF (reference sequence). CDR3 DNA sequence: TGTGCCACCAGCTCAACCAGGGACGGCTACGAGCAGTACTTC. Its protein product is CATSSTRDGYEQYF.

The chain links TRBV6-4 to TRBJ2-2; D is perhaps TRBD1 (6 bases). The CDR3 covers 13 residues. V was shortened by 4 bases and J by 3 bases, with 6 bases between the two germline ends. Looked up from germline, CDR1 is MRHNA and CDR2 is SNTAGT. The CDR3 DNA sequence: TGTGCCAGCAGTGCAGGGGACACCGGGGAGCTGTTTTTT. Protein sequence: CASSAGDTGELFF.

The chain links TRBV27 to TRBJ2-1; TRBD2 agrees at 9 bases. Looked up from germline, CDR1 is MNHEY and CDR2 is SMNVEV (reference sequence). This CDR3 contains 15 residues. V lost 6 bases, J lost 4 bases, and 7 bases stayed unmatched. The CDR3 nucleotides read TGTGCCAGCAGACAGACTAGCGGCCTTTACAATGAGCAGTTCTTC. This translates into CASRQTSGLYNEQFF.

The CDR3: CASSPQGGSPIYEQYF. The CDR3 coding sequence is TGTGCCAGCAGTCCCCAGGGCGGGAGTCCAATCTACGAGCAGTACTTC. This rearrangement joins TRBV27 to TRBJ2-7, with 7 nucleotides matching TRBD2. The V gene's germline CDR1 is MNHEY and CDR2 SMNVEV (reference sequence). The V gene end was trimmed by 5 bases and the J gene end by 3 bases; junction bases not matched to a gene: 13. The CDR3 totals 16 residues.

This clonotype was recorded only once. This chain uses TRBV7-9 with TRBJ1-2; no clear D. With 5 bases removed from V and 5 bases from J, the gap between germline ends came to 24 bases. The CDR3 totals 17 residues. Germline loops: CDR1 SEHNR, CDR2 FQNEAQ (reference sequence). CDR3 protein: CASSTSIAAIRKYGYTF. Written as DNA, the CDR3 is TGTGCCAGCAGCACGAGTATAGCAGCCATCAGGAAGTATGGCTACACCTTC.

This clonotype was found once. This chain links TRBV20-1 with TRBJ2-1, with a tentative D call TRBD1 (6 bases). Germline CDR1 and CDR2: DFQATT and SNEGSKA (reference sequence). V lost 0 bases and J lost 9, with 15 bases in between. The CDR3 consists of 14 residues. The CDR3, as DNA: TGCAGTGCTAGAGACCGTACAGGGCGGGTTGAGCAGTTCTTC. It encodes CSARDRTGRVEQFF.

In DNA, the CDR3 is TGTGCCAGCAGCCGTACTAGCGGGATCTCCACAGATACGCAGTATTTT. Protein product: CASSRTSGISTDTQYF. The V gene is TRBV11-2, the J gene TRBJ2-3; 10 bases match TRBD2. CDR3 length: 16 amino acids. Germline CDR1 SGHAT, CDR2 FQNNGV. V lost 5 bases, J lost 2 bases, and 7 bases stayed unmatched.

This clonotype was observed once. The rearrangement links TRBV4-3 to TRBJ2-7; 7 nucleotides agree with TRBD2. Germline values: CDR1 LGHNA, CDR2 YSLEER. The V gene end was trimmed by 4 bases and the J gene end by 0 bases; junction bases not matched to a gene: 6. The CDR3 runs to 15 residues. CDR3 residues: CASSPRTGGSYEQYF. CDR3 sequence (DNA): TGCGCCAGCAGCCCCCGGACGGGGGGCTCCTACGAGCAGTACTTC.

The chain recombines TRBV28 with TRBJ1-5, with D possibly being TRBD1 (5 bases). Germline V gene sequence: CDR1 MDHEN, CDR2 SYDVKM. This CDR3 has 15 residues. Trimming left V 6 bases short and J 0 bases short, with 12 bases between. CDR3 sequence: CASSRQINSNQPQHF. The DNA for the CDR3 is TGTGCCAGCAGCCGACAGATAAATAGCAATCAGCCCCAGCATTTT.

This clonotype occurred a few times. The chain has TRBV2 and TRBJ2-7, with 7 bases lining up with TRBD1. Germline V CDR1 and CDR2: SNHLY, FYNNEI. The J segment lost 3 bases and the V segment lost 8 bases, leaving 4 bases of the junction unmatched. The CDR3 loop spans 12 amino acids. CDR3 sequence reads: CASRDSSYEQYF. DNA of the CDR3: TGTGCCAGCCGGGACAGCAGCTACGAGCAGTACTTC.

The chain has TRBV3-1 and TRBJ2-1, with D perhaps TRBD2 (6 bases). Deletions cut 2 bases from V and 3 bases from J, with 14 bases between. The germline gives CDR1 LGHDT, CDR2 YNNKEL (reference sequence). The CDR3 runs 16 residues. This CDR3 is CASSQRIAVFYNEQFF. CDR3 nucleotide sequence: TGTGCCAGCAGCCAAAGAATAGCGGTATTCTACAATGAGCAGTTCTTC.

The chain joins TRBV12-3 or TRBV12-4 to TRBJ2-7; 10 positions match TRBD2. V gave up 6 bases and J gave up 6 bases; unmatched junction bases: 5. This CDR3 is built from 13 residues. The CDR3 reads CASRSGRAPEQYF. The CDR3, as DNA: TGTGCCAGCAGAAGCGGGAGGGCGCCCGAGCAGTACTTC.

V and J are TRBV12-3 or TRBV12-4 and TRBJ2-1; possible D gene TRBD2, 5 bases. The CDR3 contains 12 residues. The ends were cut back, 6 bases at V and 3 bases at J, with 6 bases in the middle. DNA of the CDR3: TGTGCCAGCAGCACTAGCTACAATGAGCAGTTCTTC. Translating it yields CASSTSYNEQFF.

The J gene is TRBJ1-2, the V gene TRBV6-5; D perhaps matches TRBD1 (6 bases). CDR1 and CDR2 (germline): MNHEY, SVGAGI. V lost 8 bases and J 5 bases, leaving 15 bases between the germline ends. This CDR3 has 13 residues. For the CDR3, the DNA is TGTGCCAGCTTCGGGGGGCGCGGATATGGCTACACCTTC. Amino acids: CASFGGRGYGYTF.

The chain couples TRBV7-8 to TRBJ1-5, with TRBD1 identical over 11 bases. The CDR3 runs to 17 residues. The V gene's germline CDR1 is SGHVS and CDR2 FQNEAQ. The junction had 10 bases not matched to a gene; V was cut back by 5 bases and J by 4 bases. CDR3 amino acids: CASSEWDRGDFNQPQHF. CDR3 DNA: TGTGCCAGCAGCGAATGGGACAGGGGGGATTTTAATCAGCCCCAGCATTTT.

CDR3 sequence reads: CASSSDAGTEAFF. CDR3 nucleotides: TGTGCCAGCAGCTCAGACGCCGGGACTGAAGCTTTCTTT. This chain uses TRBV7-6 with TRBJ1-1, with D uncertain. The germline CDR1 and CDR2 sequences are SGHVS and FNYEAQ. V lost 4 bases and J lost 5, with 11 bases in between. This CDR3 spans 13 amino acids.

The gene calls are TRBV2 and TRBJ2-3; TRBD2 aligns across 7 bases. The junction had 3 bases not matched to a gene; V was cut back by 10 bases and J by 5 bases. The CDR3 totals 11 residues. The germline V gene encodes CDR1 SNHLY and CDR2 FYNNEI. The CDR3 DNA reads TGTGCCAAGTCGGGGGGAGATACGCAGTATTTT. It codes for CAKSGGDTQYF. Together with reference TRBV2 and TRBJ2-3, the CDR3 gives the full variable domain: EPEVTQTPSHQVTQMGQEVILRCVPISNHLYFYWYRQILGQKVEFLVSFYNNEISEKSEIFDDQFSVERPDGSNFTLKIRSTKLEDSAMYFCAKSGGDTQYFGPGTRLTVL.